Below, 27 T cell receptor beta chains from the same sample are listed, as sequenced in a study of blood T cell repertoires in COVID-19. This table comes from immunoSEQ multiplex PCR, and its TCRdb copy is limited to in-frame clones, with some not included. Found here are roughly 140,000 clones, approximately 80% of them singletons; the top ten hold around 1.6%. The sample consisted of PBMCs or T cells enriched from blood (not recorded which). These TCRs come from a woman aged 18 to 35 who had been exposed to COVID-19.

The CDR3 reads CASSHSTSGYTDTQYF. Here the CDR3 DNA reads TGTGCCAGCAGCCATTCGACTAGCGGATACACAGATACGCAGTATTTT. The chain is built from TRBV3-1 (or the pseudogene TRBV3-2) and TRBJ2-3; 9 positions match TRBD2. Trimming removed 3 bases from V and 2 bases from J; junction bases left unmatched: 6. CDR1 is LGHDT, CDR2 YNNKEL, per germline (reference sequence). The CDR3 has 16 amino acids.

Here the CDR3 reads CASSPDRGQGNTIYF. The CDR3 nucleotides read TGTGCCAGCAGTCCCGACAGGGGGCAAGGAAACACCATATATTTT. The V gene is TRBV28, the J gene TRBJ1-3, with TRBD1 matching over 10 bases. The CDR3 is made up of 15 amino acids. Germline values: CDR1 MDHEN, CDR2 SYDVKM. V gave up 5 bases and J gave up 4 bases; unmatched junction bases: 5.

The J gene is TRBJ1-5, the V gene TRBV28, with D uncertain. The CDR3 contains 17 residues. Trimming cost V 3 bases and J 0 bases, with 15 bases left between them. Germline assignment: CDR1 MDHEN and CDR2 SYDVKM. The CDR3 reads CASSFPLTANSNQPQHF. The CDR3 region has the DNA TGTGCCAGCAGTTTTCCTTTAACAGCCAATAGCAATCAGCCCCAGCATTTT.

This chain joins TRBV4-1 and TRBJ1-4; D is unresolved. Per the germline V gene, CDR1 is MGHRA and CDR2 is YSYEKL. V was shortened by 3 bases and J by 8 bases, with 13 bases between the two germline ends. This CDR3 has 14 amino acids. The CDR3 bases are TGCGCCAGCAGCCAGTACTCTATGAGAGAAAAACTGTTTTTT. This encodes CASSQYSMREKLFF.

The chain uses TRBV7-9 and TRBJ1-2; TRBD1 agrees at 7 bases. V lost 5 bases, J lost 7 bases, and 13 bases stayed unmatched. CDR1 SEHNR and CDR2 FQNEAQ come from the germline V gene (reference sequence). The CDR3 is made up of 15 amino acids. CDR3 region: CASSRNSGQTTGYTF. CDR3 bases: TGTGCCAGCAGCCGAAATTCGGGACAGACTACTGGCTACACCTTC.

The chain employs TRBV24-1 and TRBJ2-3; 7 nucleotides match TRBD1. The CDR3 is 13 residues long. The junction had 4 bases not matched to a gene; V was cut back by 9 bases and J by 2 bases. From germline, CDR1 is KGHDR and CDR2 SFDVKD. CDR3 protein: CATEGQATDTQYF. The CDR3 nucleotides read TGTGCCACCGAAGGACAGGCCACAGATACGCAGTATTTT.

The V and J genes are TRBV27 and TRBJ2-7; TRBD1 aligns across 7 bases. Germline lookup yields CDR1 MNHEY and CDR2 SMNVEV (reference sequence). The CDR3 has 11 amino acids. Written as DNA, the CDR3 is TGTGCTTCCAGGACAGGTTACGAGCAGTACTTC. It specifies CASRTGYEQYF.

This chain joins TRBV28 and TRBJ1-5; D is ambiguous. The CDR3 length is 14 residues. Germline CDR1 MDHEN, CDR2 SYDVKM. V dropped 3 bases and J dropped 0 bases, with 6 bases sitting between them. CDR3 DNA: TGTGCCAGCAGTTTTACTCTTAGCAATCAGCCCCAGCATTTT. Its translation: CASSFTLSNQPQHF.

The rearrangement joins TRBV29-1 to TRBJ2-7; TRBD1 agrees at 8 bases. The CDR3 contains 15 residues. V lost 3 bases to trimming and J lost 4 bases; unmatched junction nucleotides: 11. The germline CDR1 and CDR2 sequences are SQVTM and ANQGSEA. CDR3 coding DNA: TGCAGCGTTGATTCGGGGACAGGTGCCTTATACGAGCAGTACTTC. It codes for CSVDSGTGALYEQYF.

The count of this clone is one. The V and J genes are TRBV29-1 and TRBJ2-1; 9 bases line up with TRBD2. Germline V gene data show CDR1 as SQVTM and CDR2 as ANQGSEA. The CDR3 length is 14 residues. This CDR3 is CNVGVTSGLNEQFF. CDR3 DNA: TGCAACGTCGGCGTGACTAGCGGCCTCAATGAGCAGTTCTTC.

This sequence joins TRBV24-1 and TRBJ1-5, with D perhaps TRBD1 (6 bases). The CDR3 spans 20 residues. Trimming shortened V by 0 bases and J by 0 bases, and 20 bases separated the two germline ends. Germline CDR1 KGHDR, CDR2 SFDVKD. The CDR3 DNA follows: TGTGCCACCAGTGATTTGCCGATGACCGGGACACTAAATAGCAATCAGCCCCAGCATTTT. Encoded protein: CATSDLPMTGTLNSNQPQHF.

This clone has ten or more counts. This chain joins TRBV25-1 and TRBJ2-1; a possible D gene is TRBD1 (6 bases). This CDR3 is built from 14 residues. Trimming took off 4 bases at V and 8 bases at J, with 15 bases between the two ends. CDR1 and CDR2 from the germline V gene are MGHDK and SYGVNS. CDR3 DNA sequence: TGTGCCAGCAGTGGACACAGGGATGGCGATGAGCAGTTCTTC. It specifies CASSGHRDGDEQFF.

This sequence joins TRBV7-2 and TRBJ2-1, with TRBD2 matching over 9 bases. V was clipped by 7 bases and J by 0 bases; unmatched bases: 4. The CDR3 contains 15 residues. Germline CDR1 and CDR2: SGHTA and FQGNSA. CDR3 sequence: CASTFSGSSYNEQFF. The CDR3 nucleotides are TGTGCCAGCACCTTTAGCGGGAGCTCCTACAATGAGCAGTTCTTC.

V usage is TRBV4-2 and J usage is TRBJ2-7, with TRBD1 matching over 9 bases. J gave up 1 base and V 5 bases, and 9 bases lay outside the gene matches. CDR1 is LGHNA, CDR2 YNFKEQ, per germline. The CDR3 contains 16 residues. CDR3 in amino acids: CASSDDRDRVSYEQYF. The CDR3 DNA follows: TGTGCCAGCAGCGACGACCGGGACAGGGTATCCTACGAGCAGTACTTC.

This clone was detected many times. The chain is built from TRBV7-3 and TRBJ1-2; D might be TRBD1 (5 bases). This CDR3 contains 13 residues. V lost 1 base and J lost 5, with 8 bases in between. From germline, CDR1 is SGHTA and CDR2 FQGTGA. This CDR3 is CASSLNGGYGYTF. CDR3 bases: TGTGCCAGCAGCTTAAATGGGGGGTATGGCTACACCTTC.

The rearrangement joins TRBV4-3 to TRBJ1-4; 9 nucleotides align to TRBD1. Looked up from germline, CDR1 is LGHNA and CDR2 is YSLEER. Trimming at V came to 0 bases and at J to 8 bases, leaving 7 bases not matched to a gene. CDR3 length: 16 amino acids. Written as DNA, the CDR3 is TGCGCCAGCAGCCAAGAAAGGGGGACAGGGTACGAAAAACTGTTTTTT. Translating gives CASSQERGTGYEKLFF.

Here the CDR3 DNA reads TGTGCCAGTAGTTCTAACCTAGCGGGAAATAATGAGCAGTTCTTC. The encoded protein is CASSSNLAGNNEQFF. The chain couples TRBV19 to TRBJ2-1; 9 bases line up with TRBD2. The V and J ends lost 5 bases and 7 bases, in that order; junction bases with no gene match: 9. The CDR3 runs 15 residues. The germline gives CDR1 LNHDA, CDR2 SQIVND (reference sequence).

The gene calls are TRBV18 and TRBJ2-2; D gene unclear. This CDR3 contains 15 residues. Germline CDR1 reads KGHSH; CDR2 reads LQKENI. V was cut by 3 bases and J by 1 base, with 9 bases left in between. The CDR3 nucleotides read TGTGCCAGCTCACCGCTAGGAGAGAACACCGGGGAGCTGTTTTTT. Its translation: CASSPLGENTGELFF.

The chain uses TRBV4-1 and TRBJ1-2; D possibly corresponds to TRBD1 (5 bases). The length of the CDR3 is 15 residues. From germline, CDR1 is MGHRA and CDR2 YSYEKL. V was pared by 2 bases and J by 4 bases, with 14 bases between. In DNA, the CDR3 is TGCGCCAGCAGCCAATTCATGTCAACAGGCTATGGCTACACCTTC. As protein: CASSQFMSTGYGYTF.

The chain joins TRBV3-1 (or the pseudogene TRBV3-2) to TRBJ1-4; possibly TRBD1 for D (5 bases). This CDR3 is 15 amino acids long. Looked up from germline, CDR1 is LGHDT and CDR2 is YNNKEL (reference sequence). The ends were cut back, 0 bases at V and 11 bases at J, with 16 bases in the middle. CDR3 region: CASSQEGLKGEKLFF. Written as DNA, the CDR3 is TGTGCCAGCAGCCAAGAGGGGCTCAAAGGAGAGAAACTGTTTTTT.

The CDR3 region has the DNA TGTGCCAGTAGTCGTTGGACGGACTCTAACTATGGCTACACCTTC. Amino acids: CASSRWTDSNYGYTF. The rearrangement uses TRBV19 and TRBJ1-2, with D unresolved. In germline, CDR1 is LNHDA, CDR2 SQIVND (reference sequence). Trimming left V 5 bases short and J 0 bases short, with 13 bases between. The CDR3 spans 15 residues.

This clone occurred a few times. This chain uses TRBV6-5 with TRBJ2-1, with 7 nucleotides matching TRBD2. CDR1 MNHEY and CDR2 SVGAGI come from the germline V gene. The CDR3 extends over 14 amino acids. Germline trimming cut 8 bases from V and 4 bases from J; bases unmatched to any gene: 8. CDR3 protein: CASRGAGAYNEQFF. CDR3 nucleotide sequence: TGTGCCAGCCGAGGGGCGGGAGCTTACAATGAGCAGTTCTTC.

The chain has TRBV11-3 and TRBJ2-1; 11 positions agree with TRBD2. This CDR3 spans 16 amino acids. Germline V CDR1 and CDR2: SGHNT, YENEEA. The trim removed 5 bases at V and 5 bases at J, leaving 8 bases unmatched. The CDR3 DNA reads TGTGCCAGCAGCACCTCCGGGACTAGCGGAGACAATGAGCAGTTCTTC. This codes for CASSTSGTSGDNEQFF.

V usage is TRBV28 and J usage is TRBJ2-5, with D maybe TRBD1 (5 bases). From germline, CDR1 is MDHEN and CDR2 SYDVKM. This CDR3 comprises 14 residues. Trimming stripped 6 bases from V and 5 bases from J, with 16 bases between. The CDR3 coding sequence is TGTGCCAGCAGCATAAGACAGCTTCTTGAGACCCAGTACTTC. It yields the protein CASSIRQLLETQYF.

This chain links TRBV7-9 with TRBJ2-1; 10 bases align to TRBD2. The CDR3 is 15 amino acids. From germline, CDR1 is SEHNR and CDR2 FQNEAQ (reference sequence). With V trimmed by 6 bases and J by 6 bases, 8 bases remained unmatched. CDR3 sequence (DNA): TGTGCCAGCAGATCACCGGGACTAGCGTCCAATGAGCAGTTCTTC. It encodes CASRSPGLASNEQFF.

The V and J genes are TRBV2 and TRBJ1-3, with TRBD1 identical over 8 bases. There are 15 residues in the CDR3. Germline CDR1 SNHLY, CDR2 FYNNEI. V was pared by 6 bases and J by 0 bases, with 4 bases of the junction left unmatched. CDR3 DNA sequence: TGTGCCAGCAGGGCCGGACAGGGCTCTGGAAACACCATATATTTT. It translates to CASRAGQGSGNTIYF.

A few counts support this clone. DNA of the CDR3: TGTGCCAGCAGCCAAACTAGCGGGAAAAAATCCTACGAGCAGTACTTC. Its translation: CASSQTSGKKSYEQYF. The genes are TRBV7-9 and TRBJ2-7, with 10 nucleotides matching TRBD2. Germline V gives CDR1 SEHNR, CDR2 FQNEAQ (reference sequence). V lost 5 bases to trimming and J lost 1 base; unmatched junction nucleotides: 8. The CDR3 loop spans 16 amino acids.